This is a list of T cell receptor beta chains from one sample in a study of T-cell memory formation after mild COVID-19. TCRdb reanalysed the 5' RACE reads using MiXCR and keeps one entry per CDR3 protein. The repertoire holds approximately 560,000 distinct CDR3 sequences, with 17% as singletons. The specimen was PBMCs or a T cell subset sorted from them (not recorded which). Receptors originate from an adult woman who had mild COVID-19 (a few samples of this study predate the infection). Cell type and time point are not known. Both conserved end residues are part of each CDR3. D genes are given only for firm matches. Clone size is not always given. Where it is, it says once, few, many or a class for expanded clones.

J: TRBJ2-3
D: -
length: 14
V: TRBV5-5
size: -
DNA: TGTGCCAGCAGCTTGGAGTACAGGGCAGATACGCAGTATTTT
CDR3: CASSLEYRADTQYF

J: TRBJ2-2
D: -
length: 15
V: TRBV3-1
size: -
DNA: TGTGCCAGCAGCCTGCAGGGGCTATGGACCGGGGAGCTGTTTTTT
CDR3: CASSLQGLWTGELFF

J: TRBJ2-3
D: -
length: 14
V: TRBV24-1
size: many
DNA: TGTGCCACCCGGTCTAGGGCAGCCTCAGATACGCAGTATTTT
CDR3: CATRSRAASDTQYF

J: TRBJ1-1
D: TRBD1
length: 14
V: TRBV7-3
size: -
DNA: TGTGCCAGCAGCCCAGCCGGGACAGGGTCTGAAGCTTTCTTT
CDR3: CASSPAGTGSEAFF

J: TRBJ2-5
D: -
length: 14
V: TRBV5-6
size: few
DNA: TGTGCCAGCAGCTTCGGGGGAGGCCAGAAGACCCAGTACTTC
CDR3: CASSFGGGQKTQYF

J: TRBJ2-7
D: -
length: 14
V: TRBV5-1
size: few
DNA: TGCGCCAGCAGCTTGGAGGGCGGTCCCTACGAGCAGTACTTC
CDR3: CASSLEGGPYEQYF

J: TRBJ2-7
D: -
length: 13
V: TRBV5-1
size: few
DNA: TGCGCCAGCAGCTTGGAAGGCAACGGGGAGCAGTACTTC
CDR3: CASSLEGNGEQYF

J: TRBJ2-6
D: -
length: 15
V: TRBV6-2/TRBV6-3
size: many
DNA: TGTGCCAGCATTTCTTACTCGACTGGGGCCAACGTCCTGACTTTC
CDR3: CASISYSTGANVLTF

J: TRBJ2-2
D: -
length: 16
V: TRBV12-3/TRBV12-4
size: -
DNA: TGTGCCACCTTCCTCAGACAGTTCGCGAACACCGGGGAGCTGTTTTTT
CDR3: CATFLRQFANTGELFF

J: TRBJ2-3
D: TRBD2
length: 18
V: TRBV6-1
size: -
DNA: TGTGCCAGCAGTGTTGAGGGGAGGTTAGCGGGAGCTACAGATACGCAGTATTTT
CDR3: CASSVEGRLAGATDTQYF

J: TRBJ2-7
D: TRBD1
length: 13
V: TRBV20-1
size: -
DNA: TGCAGTGCTAGAGAACAGGGGCGACCCGTGCAGTACTTC
CDR3: CSAREQGRPVQYF

J: TRBJ2-7
D: -
length: 13
V: TRBV7-9
size: -
DNA: TGTGCCAGCAGTCACAGGGCCACCTACGAGCAGTACTTC
CDR3: CASSHRATYEQYF

J: TRBJ2-2
D: -
length: 14
V: TRBV3-1
size: -
DNA: TGTGCCAGCAGTCAAGCGGGGAACACCGGGGAGCTGTTTTTT
CDR3: CASSQAGNTGELFF

J: TRBJ2-2
D: -
length: 13
V: TRBV10-2
size: -
DNA: TGCGCCAGCCGGGACAAAGCCACCGGGGAGCTGTTTTTT
CDR3: CASRDKATGELFF

J: TRBJ2-1
D: TRBD2
length: 20
V: TRBV7-7
size: many
DNA: TGTGCTAGCAGGCAATTGGGACTAGCGGGAGGTGGCCGAATCTACAATGAGCAGTTCTTC
CDR3: CASRQLGLAGGGRIYNEQFF

J: TRBJ1-4
D: TRBD1
length: 16
V: TRBV5-1
size: -
DNA: TGCGCCAGCAGCTTCACCTCAGGGGGTTACGGTGAAAAACTGTTTTTT
CDR3: CASSFTSGGYGEKLFF

J: TRBJ2-5
D: -
length: 16
V: TRBV21-1
size: -
DNA: TGTGCCAGCAGCAGCCGTCGTGGGTCCCCGGGGCGGACCCAGTACTTC
CDR3: CASSSRRGSPGRTQYF

J: TRBJ1-4
D: -
length: 15
V: TRBV7-9
size: -
DNA: TGTGCCAGCAGACCGAACGGGACCCTTAATGAAAAACTGTTTTTT
CDR3: CASRPNGTLNEKLFF

J: TRBJ1-6
D: TRBD1
length: 15
V: TRBV5-5
size: few
DNA: TGTGCCAGCAGCCCGGGGACAGCTCATAATTCACCCCTCCACTTT
CDR3: CASSPGTAHNSPLHF

J: TRBJ1-1
D: -
length: 14
V: TRBV9
size: few
DNA: TGTGCCAGCAGCGGAGACGAGTGGGACACTGAAGCTTTCTTT
CDR3: CASSGDEWDTEAFF

J: TRBJ2-1
D: TRBD2
length: 15
V: TRBV7-8
size: -
DNA: TGTGCCAGCAGCTTCGGGAGGGGGTATAATAATGAGCAGTTCTTC
CDR3: CASSFGRGYNNEQFF

J: TRBJ2-1
D: -
length: 13
V: TRBV7-9
size: few
DNA: TGTGCCAGCAGCCTGACCACCCGTAATGAGCAGTTCTTC
CDR3: CASSLTTRNEQFF

J: TRBJ1-5
D: TRBD1
length: 13
V: TRBV30
size: -
DNA: TGTGCCTACAACAGGGGCGGCGGTCAGCCCCAGCATTTT
CDR3: CAYNRGGGQPQHF

J: TRBJ1-2
D: -
length: 15
V: TRBV19
size: -
DNA: TGTGCCAGTAGTATAGATTCCGGGACCCAGGAGGGCTACACCTTC
CDR3: CASSIDSGTQEGYTF

J: TRBJ1-1
D: -
length: 13
V: TRBV6-1
size: few
DNA: TGTGCCAGCAGTGACTACTTGGACAGTTCCCCTTTCTTT
CDR3: CASSDYLDSSPFF

J: TRBJ2-5
D: -
length: 15
V: TRBV4-1
size: few
DNA: TGCGCCAGCAGCCAAGTCCGTACTAGTTGGGAGACCCAGTACTTC
CDR3: CASSQVRTSWETQYF

J: TRBJ2-5
D: -
length: 13
V: TRBV12-3/TRBV12-4
size: -
DNA: TGTGCCAGCAGTAACAGGGATCCGGAGACCCAGTACTTC
CDR3: CASSNRDPETQYF

J: TRBJ2-2
D: TRBD2
length: 15
V: TRBV28
size: -
DNA: TGTGCCACCCGGAGGGACGGGAGGAGAACCGGGGAGCTGTTTTTT
CDR3: CATRRDGRRTGELFF

J: TRBJ1-1
D: -
length: 14
V: TRBV9
size: -
DNA: TGTGCCAGCAGCGTAGAAGGGATCGGCACTGAAGCTTTCTTT
CDR3: CASSVEGIGTEAFF

J: TRBJ1-5
D: -
length: 13
V: TRBV7-2
size: -
DNA: TGTGCCAGCAGCTTACAGCCAGATCAGCCCCAGCATTTT
CDR3: CASSLQPDQPQHF

J: TRBJ1-2
D: TRBD1
length: 13
V: TRBV29-1
size: -
DNA: TGCAGCGTTGACGGACAGGGAGACTATGGCTACACCTTC
CDR3: CSVDGQGDYGYTF